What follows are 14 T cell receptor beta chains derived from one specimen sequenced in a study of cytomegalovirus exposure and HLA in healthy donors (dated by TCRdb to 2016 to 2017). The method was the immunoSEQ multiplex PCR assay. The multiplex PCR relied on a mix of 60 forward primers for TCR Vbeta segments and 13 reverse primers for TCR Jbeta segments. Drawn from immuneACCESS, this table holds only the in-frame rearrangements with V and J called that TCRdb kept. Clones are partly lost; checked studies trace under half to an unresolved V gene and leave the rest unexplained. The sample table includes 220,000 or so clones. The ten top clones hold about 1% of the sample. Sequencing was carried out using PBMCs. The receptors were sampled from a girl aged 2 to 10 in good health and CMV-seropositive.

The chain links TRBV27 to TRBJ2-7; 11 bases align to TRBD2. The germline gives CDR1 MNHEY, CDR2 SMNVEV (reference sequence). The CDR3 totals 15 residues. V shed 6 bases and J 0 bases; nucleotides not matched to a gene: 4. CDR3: CASRGTSGFSYEQYF. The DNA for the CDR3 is TGTGCCAGCAGAGGGACTAGCGGTTTCTCCTACGAGCAGTACTTC.

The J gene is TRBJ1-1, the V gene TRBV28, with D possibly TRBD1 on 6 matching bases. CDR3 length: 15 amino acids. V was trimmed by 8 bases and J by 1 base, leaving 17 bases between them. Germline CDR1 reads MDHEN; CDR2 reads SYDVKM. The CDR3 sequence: CASWGGRASNTEAFF. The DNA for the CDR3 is TGTGCCAGCTGGGGGGGCAGGGCCTCGAACACTGAAGCTTTCTTT.

In DNA, the CDR3 is TGCGCCAGCAGCTACACAGGGGGCGCCGACGGGGAGCTGTTTTTT. This codes for CASSYTGGADGELFF. The chain carries TRBV5-1 and TRBJ2-2, with 9 nucleotides matching TRBD1. The trim removed 3 bases at V and 7 bases at J, leaving 7 bases unmatched. CDR1 and CDR2 from the germline V gene are SGHRS and YFSETQ. The CDR3 covers 15 residues.

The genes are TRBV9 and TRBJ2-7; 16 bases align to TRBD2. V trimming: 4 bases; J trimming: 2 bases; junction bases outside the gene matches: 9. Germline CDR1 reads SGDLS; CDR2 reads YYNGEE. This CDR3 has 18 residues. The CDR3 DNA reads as TGTGCCAGCAGCCGGGGACTAGCGGGAGGGCGCGGGGCCTACGAGCAGTACTTC. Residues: CASSRGLAGGRGAYEQYF.

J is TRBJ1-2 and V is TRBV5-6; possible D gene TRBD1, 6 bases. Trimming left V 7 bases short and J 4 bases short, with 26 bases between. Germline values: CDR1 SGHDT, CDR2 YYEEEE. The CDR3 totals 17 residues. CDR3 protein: CASGAGVPSRDFYGYTF. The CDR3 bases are TGTGCCAGCGGGGCAGGGGTTCCAAGTAGGGATTTCTATGGCTACACCTTC.

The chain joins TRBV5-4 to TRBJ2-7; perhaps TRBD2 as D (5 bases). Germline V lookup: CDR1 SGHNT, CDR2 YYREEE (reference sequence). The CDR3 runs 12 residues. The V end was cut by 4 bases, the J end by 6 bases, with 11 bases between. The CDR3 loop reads CASSPSGSEQYF. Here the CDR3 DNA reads TGTGCCAGCAGCCCCAGCGGCTCCGAGCAGTACTTC.

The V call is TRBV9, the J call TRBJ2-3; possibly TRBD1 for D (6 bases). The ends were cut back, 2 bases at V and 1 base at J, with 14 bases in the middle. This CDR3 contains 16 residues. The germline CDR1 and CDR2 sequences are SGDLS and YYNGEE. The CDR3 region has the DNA TGTGCCAGCAGCGTTGCAGGGGACCATCGCACAGATACGCAGTATTTT. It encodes CASSVAGDHRTDTQYF.

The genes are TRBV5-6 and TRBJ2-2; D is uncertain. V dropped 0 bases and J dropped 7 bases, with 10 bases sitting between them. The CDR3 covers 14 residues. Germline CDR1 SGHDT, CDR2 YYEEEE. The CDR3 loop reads CASSLGQSYGELFF. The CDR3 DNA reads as TGTGCCAGCAGCTTGGGACAATCTTACGGGGAGCTGTTTTTT.

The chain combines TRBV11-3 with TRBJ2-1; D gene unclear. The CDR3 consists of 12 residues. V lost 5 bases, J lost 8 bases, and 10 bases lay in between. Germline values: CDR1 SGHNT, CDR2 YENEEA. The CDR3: CASSPPNDEQFF. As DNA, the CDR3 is TGTGCCAGCAGCCCGCCTAACGATGAGCAGTTCTTC.

CDR3 in amino acids: CANLEILGVSTEAFF. CDR3 nucleotide sequence: TGTGCCAACTTGGAAATTTTAGGGGTTAGCACTGAAGCTTTCTTT. V gene TRBV7-9 combines with J gene TRBJ1-1, with D possibly being TRBD1 (5 bases). Germline values: CDR1 SEHNR, CDR2 FQNEAQ (reference sequence). The CDR3 is 15 amino acids. V was cut by 10 bases and J by 4 bases, with 22 bases left in between.

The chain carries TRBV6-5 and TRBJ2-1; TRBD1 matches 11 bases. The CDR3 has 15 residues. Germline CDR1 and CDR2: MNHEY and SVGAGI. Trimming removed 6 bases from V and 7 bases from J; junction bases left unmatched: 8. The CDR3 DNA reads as TGTGCCAGCAGCCCTCCAGGACAGGGGGCGAATGAGCAGTTCTTC. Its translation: CASSPPGQGANEQFF.

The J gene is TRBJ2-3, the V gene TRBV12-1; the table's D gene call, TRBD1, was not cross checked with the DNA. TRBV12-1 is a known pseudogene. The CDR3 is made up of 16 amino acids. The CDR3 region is CASSFAKDRDTDTQYF. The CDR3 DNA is TGTGCCAGCAGCTTTGCGAAGGACAGGGACACAGATACGCAGTATTTT.

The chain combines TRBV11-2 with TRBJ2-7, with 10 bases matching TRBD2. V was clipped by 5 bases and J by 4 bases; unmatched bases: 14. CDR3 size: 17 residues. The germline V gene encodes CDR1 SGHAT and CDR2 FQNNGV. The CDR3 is CASSPPPRLAGVYEQYF. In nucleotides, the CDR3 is TGTGCCAGCAGCCCCCCTCCCCGGCTAGCGGGAGTTTACGAGCAGTACTTC.

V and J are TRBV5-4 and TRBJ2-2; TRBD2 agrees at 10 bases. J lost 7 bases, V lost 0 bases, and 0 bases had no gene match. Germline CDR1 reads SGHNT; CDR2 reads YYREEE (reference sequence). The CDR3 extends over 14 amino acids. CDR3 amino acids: CASSLGLAGGELFF. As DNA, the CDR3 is TGTGCCAGCAGCTTGGGACTAGCGGGCGGGGAGCTGTTTTTT.